Below, one TCR beta chain is given with its context. Its antigen is unknown. This sample is drawn from a study of shared clonotypes between healthy human individuals. Repertoires were generated with immunoSEQ multiplex PCR, while TCRdb's copy carries only in-frame clones and drops some. The data show about 2 million clones, with 95% seen just once and 0.13% held by the top ten. Study results and limitations: Clonotypes which were not shared had lower generation probabilities than clonotypes that all four donors shared. Naive CD4 clonotype sharing across a handful of donors was about 5%.

The CDR3 loop spans 14 amino acids. The germline V gene has CDR1 LNHNV and CDR2 YYDKDF (reference sequence). The V and J ends lost 1 base and 6 bases, in that order; junction bases with no gene match: 6. This sequence originates from a man between 18 and 35 years old in good health. The chain is built from TRBV15 and TRBJ2-7; 7 bases align to TRBD2. Sequenced input: naive CD4+ T cells sorted from blood. As to subset: CD45RA+ positively selected. In DNA, the CDR3 is TGTGCCACCAGCAGAGGGACTAGTGGACGCGAGCAGTACTTC. This gives the protein CATSRGTSGREQYF.